Here is one TCR beta chain with its context. Some clones are missing from TCRdb's copy, which holds only in-frame ones; the method was immunoSEQ multiplex PCR. The data show 150,000 to 200,000 clones, approximately 81% seen once. Seattle patient enrollment occurred during active infection, with longitudinal follow-up thereafter. The sample originates from a study of blood T cell repertoires in COVID-19. CDR1 and CDR2 (germline): MNHEY, SMNVEV (reference sequence). This CDR3 contains 14 residues. The ends were cut back, 4 bases at V and 1 base at J, with 10 bases in the middle. Specimen: peripheral blood. The receptor was derived from a woman between 65 and 79 years old with COVID-19, enrolled during active disease. The chain joins TRBV27 to TRBJ2-5; the D is unclear. The CDR3 region has the DNA TGTGCCAGCAGTTCCCAGACGGGCCAAGAGACCCAGTACTTC. It codes for CASSSQTGQETQYF.